The present entry profiles one TCR beta chain with its context. Its antigen target is currently unknown. Base qualities are not at hand, and no much larger clone is one base apart. The V and J ends are trimmed by 6 bases and 5 bases, leaving 14 bases between them. The CDR3 numbers 14 residues from cysteine through phenylalanine. This entry keeps only the CDR3 DNA: 42 bases, framed from base 1. The germline V gene provides CDR1 SGHDT and CDR2 YYEEEE. Samples from volunteer blood donors who had recovered from COVID-19 were contributed by a second Seattle source. The collaborating institutions used their own protocols to collect whole blood in K2EDTA tubes. For TCRbeta analysis, collaborators shipped samples as frozen whole blood, isolated PBMCs, or DNA extracted from either of those sample types. TCRbeta CDR3 regions were amplified from genomic DNA using the immunoSEQ Assay, a bias-controlled multiplex PCR. The authors' pipeline ran thus. Nucleated cell counts per sample were estimated from amplification of reference gene primers within the assay. To quantify the absolute abundance of each unique TCRbeta CDR3 rearrangement, sequence reads were collapsed and filtered. For each sample, productive Simpson clonality was calculated as the square root of Simpson's diversity index over productive rearrangements. Held by TCRdb, this immuneACCESS table contains in-frame sequences only and omits some clones. Under half of the omission traces to an unresolved V gene where checked; the cause of the rest is unknown. The DNA was the basis for D and trimming; V, J and clone size are from that table. The sample includes roughly 200,000 clones, with approximately 87% observed a single time. The ten biggest clones cover just under 0.9% of the sample.

The data are from a study of blood T cell repertoires in COVID-19 (TCRdb year 2020). About the full investigation: Collaborator samples came from the United States, Italy and Spain and covered acute and convalescent phases of COVID-19. The samples were drawn from the first 160 participants of the ongoing ImmuneRACE study and from more than 1,000 subjects provided by 6 global collaborators. Where HLA class I and class II types were available, the types were taken from metadata supplied by the sample provider, not from assay-based typing. A de-identified subject ID, COVID-19 status, age in years and sex were almost always included in the sample metadata. The dataset comprised deeply sampled blood TCRbeta repertoires from subjects exposed to, actively infected with, or recovered from COVID-19. The material from the prospective study consisted of cDNA or gDNA derived from T cells, B-cell-depleted T cells, or PBMCs. The repertoires were released in a freely available public database meant as a resource for research on the immune response to SARS-CoV-2. Overall study outcomes, separate from this receptor: How much clinical and demographic metadata was included differed by source and by participant, and the metadata was provided uncurated.

This sequence uses TRBV5-6 and TRBJ1-4; confidence is insufficient to name the D gene. The sequenced sample consisted of peripheral blood. This TCR was recovered from a young woman who had recovered from COVID-19. In nucleotides, the sequence is TGTGCCAGCACCTTCGGGAGGGTCAATGAAAAACTGTTTTTT. This codes for CASTFGRVNEKLFF.